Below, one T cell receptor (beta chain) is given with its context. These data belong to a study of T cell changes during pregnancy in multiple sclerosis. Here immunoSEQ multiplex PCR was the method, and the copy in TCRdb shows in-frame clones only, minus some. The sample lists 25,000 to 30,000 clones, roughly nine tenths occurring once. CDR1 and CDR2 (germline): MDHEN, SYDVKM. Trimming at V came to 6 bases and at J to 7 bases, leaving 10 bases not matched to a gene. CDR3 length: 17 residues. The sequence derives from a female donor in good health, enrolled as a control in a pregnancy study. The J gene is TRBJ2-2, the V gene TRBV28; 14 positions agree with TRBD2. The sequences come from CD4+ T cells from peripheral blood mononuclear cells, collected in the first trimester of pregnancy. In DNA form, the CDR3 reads TGTGCCAGCAGCCTACAGGGACTAGCGGGAGTGGGCGGGGAGCTGTTTTTT. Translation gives CASSLQGLAGVGGELFF.